This passage covers 28 T cell receptor beta chains from one sample sequenced in a study of blood T cell repertoires in COVID-19. Method: immunoSEQ multiplex PCR; TCRdb's copy keeps in-frame clones and lacks some. The sample lists about 140,000 clones, roughly 80% occurring once. Source material: peripheral blood. These receptors were taken from a human donor in a cohort sampled during active COVID-19.

This clone occurred once. V and J are TRBV27 and TRBJ1-1, with 7 positions matching TRBD1. Per germline, CDR1 MNHEY and CDR2 SMNVEV (reference sequence). Trimming took 8 bases from V and 5 from J; bases not matched to a gene: 8. This CDR3 region has 13 residues. CDR3 loop: CASRTGERTEAFF. The CDR3 bases are TGTGCCAGCCGGACAGGTGAACGGACTGAAGCTTTCTTT.

The chain is built from TRBV5-4 and TRBJ1-1, with a possible D match to TRBD1 (5 bases). V was shortened by 4 bases and J by 6 bases, with 22 bases between the two germline ends. This CDR3 has 16 residues. Per the germline V gene, CDR1 is SGHNT and CDR2 is YYREEE (reference sequence). CDR3: CASSQPFGRDDAEAFF. The DNA for the CDR3 is TGTGCCAGCAGCCAACCTTTTGGGAGGGACGACGCTGAAGCTTTCTTT.

Concerning this clone: Different DNA sequences within this sample yield the same CDR3. The chain is built from TRBV18 and TRBJ2-7, with 10 bases identical to TRBD1. Per the germline V gene, CDR1 is KGHSH and CDR2 is LQKENI. The CDR3 has 14 residues. The junction had 6 bases not matched to a gene; V was cut back by 3 bases and J by 7 bases. CDR3 sequence: CASSPGTGAGEQYF. In nucleotides, the CDR3 is TGTGCCAGCTCACCCGGGACAGGGGCCGGGGAGCAGTACTTC.

The chain links TRBV5-4 to TRBJ1-6; maybe TRBD1 (5 bases). The CDR3 spans 14 residues. The germline gives CDR1 SGHNT, CDR2 YYREEE (reference sequence). Deletions cut 0 bases from V and 5 bases from J, with 6 bases between. The CDR3 DNA reads as TGTGCCAGCAGCTTGGAGGGGAATAATTCACCCCTCCACTTT. Protein product: CASSLEGNNSPLHF. Variable domain in full (rest from reference TRBV5-4 and TRBJ1-6): ETGVTQSPTHLIKTRGQQVTLRCSSQSGHNTVSWYQQALGQGPQFIFQYYREEENGRGNFPPRFSGLQFPNYSSELNVNALELDDSALYLCASSLEGNNSPLHFGNGTRLTVT.

The CDR3 bases are TGTGCCAGCAGAAACGACAGAACCACCTACGAGCAGTACTTC. Protein: CASRNDRTTYEQYF. The J gene is TRBJ2-7, the V gene TRBV27; a weak D match, TRBD1 (5 bases). CDR1 and CDR2 (germline): MNHEY, SMNVEV (reference sequence). V shed 6 bases and J shed 2 bases, with 14 bases lying between them. This CDR3 region has 14 residues.

J is TRBJ2-3 and V is TRBV11-2; 9 positions match TRBD2. Per the germline V gene, CDR1 is SGHAT and CDR2 is FQNNGV. This CDR3 comprises 18 residues. Trimming removed 1 base from V and 5 bases from J; junction bases left unmatched: 13. The CDR3 here is CASSLVGQRSSGGDTQYF. The CDR3 DNA sequence: TGTGCCAGCAGCTTAGTGGGGCAACGGAGTAGCGGGGGAGATACGCAGTATTTT.

The rearrangement uses TRBV9 and TRBJ2-5; 16 bases agree with TRBD2. The CDR3 loop spans 18 amino acids. The V gene end was trimmed by 3 bases and the J gene end by 4 bases; junction bases not matched to a gene: 9. Looked up from germline, CDR1 is SGDLS and CDR2 is YYNGEE. The CDR3 loop reads CASSAGLAGGPGRETQYF. CDR3 bases: TGTGCCAGCAGCGCGGGACTAGCGGGGGGGCCGGGCAGAGAGACCCAGTACTTC.

V gene TRBV11-2 combines with J gene TRBJ1-2; D is unclear. The CDR3 is made up of 14 amino acids. V shed 4 bases and J shed 4 bases, with 13 bases lying between them. Germline CDR1 SGHAT, CDR2 FQNNGV. The chain's CDR3 is CASSSGWASYGYTF. The CDR3, as DNA: TGTGCCAGCAGCTCCGGTTGGGCCTCCTATGGCTACACCTTC. The full variable domain, rest sourced from reference TRBV11-2 and TRBJ1-2, is EAGVAQSPRYKIIEKRQSVAFWCNPISGHATLYWYQQILGQGPKLLIQFQNNGVVDDSQLPKDRFSAERLKGVDSTLKIQPAKLEDSAVYLCASSSGWASYGYTFGSGTRLTVV.

The chain has TRBV19 and TRBJ1-2, with D perhaps matching TRBD1 (6 bases). There are 14 residues in the CDR3. V lost 7 bases and J 4 bases, leaving 16 bases between the germline ends. The germline gives CDR1 LNHDA, CDR2 SQIVND (reference sequence). Here the CDR3 DNA reads TGTGCCAGTACCGCACAGGGTCTGGGCTATGGCTACACCTTC. Translated, it gives CASTAQGLGYGYTF.

This rearrangement joins TRBV28 to TRBJ1-5; the match to TRBD1 covers 12 bases. CDR1 MDHEN and CDR2 SYDVKM come from the germline V gene. Trimming at V came to 6 bases and at J to 1 base, leaving 7 bases not matched to a gene. The CDR3 extends over 17 amino acids. The CDR3 is CASRTGTGGWSNQPQHF. As DNA, the CDR3 is TGTGCCAGCAGGACCGGGACAGGGGGCTGGAGCAATCAGCCCCAGCATTTT.

This clone was seen once. V gene TRBV21-1 combines with J gene TRBJ1-2. TRBV21-1 is annotated as a pseudogene. This CDR3 contains 14 residues. DNA for the CDR3: TGTGCCAGCAGCAAAGAGGTAGCAGAAAGCGGCTACACCTTC. Its translation is CASSKEVAESGYTF.

V usage is TRBV28 and J usage is TRBJ1-2; D perhaps matches TRBD1 (5 bases). The germline V gene has CDR1 MDHEN and CDR2 SYDVKM. CDR3 length: 15 residues. Trimming left V 4 bases short and J 2 bases short, with 14 bases between. The CDR3 coding sequence is TGTGCCAGCAGTTCAAATACCCCAGGGAACTATGGCTACACCTTC. Translating gives CASSSNTPGNYGYTF.

Comment on this clone: This may stem from a read error, because a much larger clone lies one nucleotide away. Other DNA sequences in this sample translate to the same CDR3. The chain has TRBV7-2 and TRBJ2-7; D may be TRBD1 (5 bases). This CDR3 comprises 12 residues. CDR1 and CDR2 (germline): SGHTA, FQGNSA. The germline V and J ends were trimmed by 4 bases and 4 bases, with 8 bases remaining between them. The CDR3 nucleotides are TGTGCCAGCAGCTCCACAGGATACGAGCAGTACTTC. Amino acids: CASSSTGYEQYF.

The chain combines TRBV6-5 with TRBJ1-1; TRBD1 matches 11 bases. Germline V gene sequence: CDR1 MNHEY, CDR2 SVGAGI. The CDR3 has 15 residues. Trimming cost V 0 bases and J 7 bases; bases outside gene matches: 4. DNA of the CDR3: TGTGCCAGCAGTTACTCGGGACAGGGGGAGGGTGAAGCTTTCTTT. Encoded protein: CASSYSGQGEGEAFF.

This clone occurred once. The gene calls are TRBV27 and TRBJ1-6; D is possibly TRBD1 (6 bases). CDR3 length: 14 amino acids. Germline assignment: CDR1 MNHEY and CDR2 SMNVEV (reference sequence). The germline V and J ends were trimmed by 3 bases and 7 bases, with 10 bases remaining between them. The CDR3 DNA is TGTGCCAGCAGTTTTGGTGGGGGCAATTCACCCCTCCACTTT. Its protein product is CASSFGGGNSPLHF.

The chain uses TRBV5-1 and TRBJ2-5; perhaps TRBD1 as D (5 bases). CDR3 length: 14 amino acids. Deletions cut 1 base from V and 5 bases from J, with 12 bases between. Germline CDR1 and CDR2: SGHRS and YFSETQ. CDR3 region: CASSLTGSPETQYF. The CDR3 coding sequence is TGCGCCAGCAGCTTGACAGGTAGCCCGGAGACCCAGTACTTC.

The rearrangement links TRBV3-1 (or the pseudogene TRBV3-2) to TRBJ2-3; D might be TRBD1 (5 bases). Germline V lookup: CDR1 LGHDT, CDR2 YNNKEL (reference sequence). This CDR3 has 14 amino acids. Trimming took off 1 base at V and 8 bases at J, with 13 bases between the two ends. The CDR3 DNA sequence: TGTGCCAGCAGCCAAGGCCAGGGCTCGGGTACGCAGTATTTT. This encodes CASSQGQGSGTQYF.

The chain joins TRBV5-1 to TRBJ2-1; 8 bases line up with TRBD2. V dropped 3 bases and J dropped 3; count of bases not matched to a gene: 11. Germline lookup yields CDR1 SGHRS and CDR2 YFSETQ. The CDR3 totals 17 residues. In nucleotides, the CDR3 is TGCGCCAGCAGCTCGGGCCCGGGGGGGCACCTCTACAATGAGCAGTTCTTC. Its translation is CASSSGPGGHLYNEQFF.

This clone was seen once. This chain uses TRBV6-5 with TRBJ1-4; no reliable D call. Germline V gene sequence: CDR1 MNHEY, CDR2 SVGAGI. The CDR3 spans 15 residues. V lost 5 bases, J lost 2 bases, and 12 bases lay in between. CDR3 residues: CASSPQTTTNEKLFF. The CDR3 DNA sequence: TGTGCCAGCAGTCCGCAGACTACGACTAATGAAAAACTGTTTTTT.

CDR3 sequence (DNA): TGTGCCAGCAGCCCTAATCAAAATGTACCCCACGAGCAGTACTTC. Its translation: CASSPNQNVPHEQYF. The chain is built from TRBV7-9 and TRBJ2-7, with unresolved D. The length of the CDR3 is 15 residues. CDR1 is SEHNR, CDR2 FQNEAQ, per germline (reference sequence). V shed 5 bases and J shed 5 bases, with 19 bases lying between them.

The chain links TRBV4-1 to TRBJ2-2, with a possible D match to TRBD2 (6 bases). V lost 1 base to trimming and J lost 5 bases, with 11 bases between them. The germline V gene encodes CDR1 MGHRA and CDR2 YSYEKL. The length of the CDR3 is 15 residues. The CDR3, as DNA: TGCGCCAGCAGCCAAGTCCTTGGGGGGACCGGGGAGCTGTTTTTT. Translated: CASSQVLGGTGELFF.

The chain joins TRBV7-2 to TRBJ2-7; 9 nucleotides line up with TRBD2. This CDR3 is built from 14 residues. Losses at the gene ends were 0 bases for V and 11 bases for J; bases not matched to a gene: 8. Germline lookup yields CDR1 SGHTA and CDR2 FQGNSA. Written as DNA, the CDR3 is TGTGCCAGCAGCTTAGCCGTGGCGGGGGGGGAAAAGTACTTC. It codes for CASSLAVAGGEKYF. The full variable domain, with the rest looked up from reference TRBV7-2 and TRBJ2-7, is GAGVSQSPSNKVTEKGKDVELRCDPISGHTALYWYRQSLGQGLEFLIYFQGNSAPDKSGLPSDRFSAERTGGSVSTLTIQRTQQEDSAVYLCASSLAVAGGEKYFGPGTRLTVT.

The chain joins TRBV29-1 to TRBJ2-1; TRBD2 agrees at 14 bases. This CDR3 has 17 amino acids. J was trimmed by 0 bases and V by 3 bases; bases with no gene match: 4. Per the germline V gene, CDR1 is SQVTM and CDR2 is ANQGSEA. The CDR3 coding sequence is TGCAGCGTTGAGGGACTAGCGGGGGAAACCTCCTACAATGAGCAGTTCTTC. It is translated as CSVEGLAGETSYNEQFF.

The chain combines TRBV11-2 with TRBJ2-5, with 9 bases fitting TRBD2. CDR3 length: 14 amino acids. V was clipped by 5 bases and J by 9 bases; unmatched bases: 10. The germline CDR1 and CDR2 sequences are SGHAT and FQNNGV. CDR3 amino acids: CASSDTSGPSAQYF. Written as DNA, the CDR3 is TGTGCCAGCAGCGATACTAGCGGGCCAAGCGCCCAGTACTTC.

The rearrangement links TRBV14 to TRBJ1-4; D perhaps matches TRBD1 (5 bases). Germline V gene data show CDR1 as SGHDN and CDR2 as FVKESK. The V and J ends lost 4 bases and 7 bases respectively, with 16 bases between them. The CDR3 spans 15 residues. For the CDR3, the DNA is TGTGCCAGCAGCCCGGTCCGGGGGAGGGGTGAAAAACTGTTTTTT. Translation gives CASSPVRGRGEKLFF.

Concerning this clone itself: Sequence at one end of the junction differs from germline and may be a read error. Written as DNA, the CDR3 is TGTGCCAGTAGCGTCCTGGACAGGGGGCTTCACTATGGCTACACCTTC. Encoded protein: CASSVLDRGLHYGYTF. The chain carries TRBV9 and TRBJ1-2; TRBD1 agrees at 11 bases. This CDR3 has 16 residues. Germline-derived CDR1 and CDR2 are SGDLS and YYNGEE. Full variable domain (remainder filled in from reference TRBV9 and TRBJ1-2): DSGVTQTPKHLITATGQRVTLRCSPRSGDLSVYWYQQSLDQGLQFLIQYYNGEERAKGNILERFSAQQFPDLHSELNLSSLELGDSALYFCASSVLDRGLHYGYTFGSGTRLTVV.

This rearrangement joins TRBV13 to TRBJ2-5, with D possibly matching TRBD2 (7 bases). The CDR3 has 15 amino acids. Germline V CDR1 and CDR2: PRHDT, FYEKMQ (reference sequence). Trimming removed 5 bases from V and 1 base from J, with 14 bases in between. The CDR3 here is CASSRGRGSQETQYF. In DNA form, the CDR3 reads TGTGCCAGCAGCCGGGGGCGGGGGAGCCAAGAGACCCAGTACTTC.

V usage is TRBV5-6 and J usage is TRBJ2-7; D perhaps matches TRBD2 (5 bases). Between the trimmed V and J ends, which lost 2 bases and 6 bases, there was a span of 12 bases. Germline-derived CDR1 and CDR2 are SGHDT and YYEEEE. This CDR3 contains 13 residues. The CDR3: CASSLGRGGEQYF. CDR3 DNA sequence: TGTGCCAGCAGCTTAGGCCGGGGTGGCGAGCAGTACTTC.